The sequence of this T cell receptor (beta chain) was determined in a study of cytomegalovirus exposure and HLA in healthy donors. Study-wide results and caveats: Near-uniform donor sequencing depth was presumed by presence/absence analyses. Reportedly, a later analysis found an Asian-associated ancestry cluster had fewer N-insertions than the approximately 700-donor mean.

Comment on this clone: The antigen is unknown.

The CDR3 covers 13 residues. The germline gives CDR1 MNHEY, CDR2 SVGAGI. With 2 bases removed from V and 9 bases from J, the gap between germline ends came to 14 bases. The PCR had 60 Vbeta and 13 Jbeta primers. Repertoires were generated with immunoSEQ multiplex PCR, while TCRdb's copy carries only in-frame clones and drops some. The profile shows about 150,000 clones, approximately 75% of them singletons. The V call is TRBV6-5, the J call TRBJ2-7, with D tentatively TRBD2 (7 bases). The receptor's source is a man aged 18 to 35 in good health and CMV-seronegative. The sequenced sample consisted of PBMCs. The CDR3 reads CASSYRGGEGQYF. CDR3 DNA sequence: TGTGCCAGCAGTTACAGGGGGGGAGAGGGGCAGTACTTC.